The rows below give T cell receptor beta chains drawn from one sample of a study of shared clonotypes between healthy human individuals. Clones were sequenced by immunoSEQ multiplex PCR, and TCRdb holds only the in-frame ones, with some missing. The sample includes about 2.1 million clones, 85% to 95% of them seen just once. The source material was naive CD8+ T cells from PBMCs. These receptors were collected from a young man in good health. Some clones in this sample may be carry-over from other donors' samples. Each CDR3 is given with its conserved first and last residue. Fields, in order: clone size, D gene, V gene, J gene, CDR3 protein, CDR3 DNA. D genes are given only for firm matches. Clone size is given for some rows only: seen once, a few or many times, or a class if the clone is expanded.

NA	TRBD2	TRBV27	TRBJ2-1	CASRLGTINEQFF	TGTGCCAGCAGACTAGGGACTATTAATGAGCAGTTCTTC
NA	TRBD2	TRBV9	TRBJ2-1	CASSVVREGEQFF	TGTGCCAGCAGCGTAGTCAGGGAGGGGGAGCAGTTCTTC
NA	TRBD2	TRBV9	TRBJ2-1	CASSVVGRAMDEQFF	TGTGCCAGCAGCGTAGTCGGGAGGGCGATGGATGAGCAGTTCTTC
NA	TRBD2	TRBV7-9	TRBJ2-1	CASSLSGGWDEQFF	TGTGCCAGCAGCTTAAGCGGGGGCTGGGATGAGCAGTTCTTC
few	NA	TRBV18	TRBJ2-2	CASSPGHPGGPGELFF	TGTGCCAGCTCACCAGGGCACCCGGGGGGCCCCGGGGAGCTGTTTTTT
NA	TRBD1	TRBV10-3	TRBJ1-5	CAAQGAGNQPQHF	TGTGCGGCACAGGGGGCTGGCAATCAGCCCCAGCATTTT
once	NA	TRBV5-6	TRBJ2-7	CASSSRGTAFSYEQYF	TGTGCCAGCAGCTCGAGAGGGACTGCTTTCTCCTACGAGCAGTACTTC
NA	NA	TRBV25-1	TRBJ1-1	CASSDRWNTEAFF	TGTGCCAGCAGTGATCGGTGGAACACTGAAGCTTTCTTT
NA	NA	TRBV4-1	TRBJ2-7	CASSQLGHPPEQYF	TGCGCCAGCAGCCAACTGGGACACCCTCCCGAGCAGTACTTC
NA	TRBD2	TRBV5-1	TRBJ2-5	CASSMGLGGARETQYF	TGCGCCAGCAGCATGGGCCTCGGGGGGGCCCGAGAGACCCAGTACTTC
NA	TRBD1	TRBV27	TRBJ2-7	CASSYTGGGSYEQYF	TGTGCCAGCAGTTACACAGGGGGTGGGTCCTACGAGCAGTACTTC
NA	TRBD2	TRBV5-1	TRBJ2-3	CASSPPLGLAGSTDTQYF	TGCGCCAGCAGCCCCCCACTCGGACTAGCGGGGAGCACAGATACGCAGTATTTT
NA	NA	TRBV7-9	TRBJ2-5	CASSGPVQYF	TGTGCCAGCAGCGGACCTGTCCAGTACTTC
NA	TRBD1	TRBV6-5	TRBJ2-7	CASSYSYGQGVREQYF	TGTGCCAGCAGTTACTCGTACGGACAGGGGGTCCGCGAGCAGTACTTC
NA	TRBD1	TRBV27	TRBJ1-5	CASSLLAGGNQPQHF	TGTGCCAGCAGTTTATTGGCAGGGGGGAATCAGCCCCAGCATTTT
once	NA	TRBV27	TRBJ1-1	CASSFRNQGTEAFF	TGTGCCAGCAGTTTTCGGAACCAGGGCACTGAAGCTTTCTTT
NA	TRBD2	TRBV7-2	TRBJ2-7	CASSLAVLAGDEQYF	TGTGCCAGCAGCTTAGCGGTTCTAGCGGGAGACGAGCAGTACTTC
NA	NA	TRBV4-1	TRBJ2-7	CASSRQATQGTFYEQYF	TGCGCCAGCAGCCGGCAAGCTACGCAGGGGACGTTTTACGAGCAGTACTTC
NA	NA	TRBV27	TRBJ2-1	CASSLGDHEQFF	TGTGCCAGCAGTTTAGGGGATCATGAGCAGTTCTTC
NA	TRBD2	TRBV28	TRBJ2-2	CASRPAGENTGELFF	TGTGCCAGCAGACCAGCGGGGGAGAACACCGGGGAGCTGTTTTTT
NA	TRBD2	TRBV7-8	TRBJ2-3	CASIELAGFTDTQYF	TGTGCCAGCATAGAACTAGCGGGCTTTACAGATACGCAGTATTTT
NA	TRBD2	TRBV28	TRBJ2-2	CASVEAGFNTGELFF	TGTGCCAGCGTCGAAGCGGGATTTAACACCGGGGAGCTGTTTTTT
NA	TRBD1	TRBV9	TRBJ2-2	CASSVGTGQAGELFF	TGTGCCAGCAGCGTCGGGACAGGGCAAGCCGGGGAGCTGTTTTTT
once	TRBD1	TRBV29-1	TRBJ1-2	CSVPGQGGYGYTF	TGCAGCGTGCCTGGACAGGGCGGCTATGGCTACACCTTC
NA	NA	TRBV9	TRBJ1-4	CASSPHPGTPATNEKLFF	TGTGCCAGCAGCCCTCACCCCGGGACCCCTGCAACTAATGAAAAACTGTTTTTT
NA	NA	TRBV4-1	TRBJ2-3	CASSRWLAGTDTQYF	TGCGCCAGCAGCCGATGGTTGGCGGGAACAGATACGCAGTATTTT
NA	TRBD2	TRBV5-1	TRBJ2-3	CASSWKLAGGPSTDTQYF	TGCGCCAGCAGCTGGAAACTAGCGGGAGGACCTAGCACAGATACGCAGTATTTT
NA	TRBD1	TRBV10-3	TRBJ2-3	CAISAPEFRQGVRDTQYF	TGTGCCATCAGTGCCCCGGAGTTTAGACAGGGGGTTCGGGATACGCAGTATTTT
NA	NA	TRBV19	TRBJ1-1	CASSPRVMNTEAFF	TGTGCCAGTAGCCCCAGGGTGATGAACACTGAAGCTTTCTTT
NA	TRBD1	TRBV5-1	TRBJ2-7	CASSFGTGTLYEQYF	TGCGCCAGCAGCTTCGGGACAGGGACCCTCTACGAGCAGTACTTC
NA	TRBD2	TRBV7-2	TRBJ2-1	CASSLGGTSVYNEQFF	TGTGCCAGCAGCTTAGGTGGGACTAGCGTGTACAATGAGCAGTTCTTC
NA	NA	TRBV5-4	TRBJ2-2	CASSWASVEGSNTGELFF	TGTGCCAGCAGCTGGGCCTCGGTGGAGGGTAGCAACACCGGGGAGCTGTTTTTT
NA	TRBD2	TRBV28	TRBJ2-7	CASSRLADSYEQYF	TGTGCCAGCAGTCGACTAGCGGATTCCTACGAGCAGTACTTC
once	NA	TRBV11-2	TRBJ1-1	CASSLVANTEAFF	TGTGCCAGCAGCTTAGTAGCAAACACTGAAGCTTTCTTT
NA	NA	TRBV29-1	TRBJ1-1	CSVLKNTEAFF	TGCAGCGTTCTTAAGAACACTGAAGCTTTCTTT
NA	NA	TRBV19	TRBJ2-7	CASSIGGDGGLYEQYF	TGTGCCAGTAGTATTGGCGGGGACGGTGGACTGTACGAGCAGTACTTC
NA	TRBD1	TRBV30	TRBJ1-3	CAWSRTGGNTIYF	TGTGCCTGGAGTAGGACAGGGGGAAACACCATATATTTT
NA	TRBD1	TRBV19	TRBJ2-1	CASTLSPGGRGNEQFF	TGTGCCAGTACCCTTAGTCCAGGGGGCCGTGGCAATGAGCAGTTCTTC
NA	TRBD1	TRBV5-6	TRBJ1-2	CASSYGTAYGYTF	TGTGCCAGCAGTTACGGGACAGCCTATGGCTACACCTTC
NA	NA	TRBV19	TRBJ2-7	CASSAGLGSSSEQYF	TGTGCCAGTAGTGCGGGCTTGGGCAGCTCCTCCGAGCAGTACTTC
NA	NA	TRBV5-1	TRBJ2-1	CASSLLRGSEQFF	TGCGCCAGCAGCTTATTACGAGGGAGTGAGCAGTTCTTC
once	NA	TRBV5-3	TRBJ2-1	CARSSSTRSSYNEQFF	TGTGCCAGAAGCTCTTCGACTAGAAGCTCCTACAATGAGCAGTTCTTC
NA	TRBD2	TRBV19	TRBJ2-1	CASSSRTSGNNEQFF	TGTGCCAGTAGTAGCCGGACTAGCGGGAATAATGAGCAGTTCTTC
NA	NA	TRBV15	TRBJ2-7	CATSRGGPSYEQYF	TGTGCCACCAGCAGAGGGGGTCCCTCCTACGAGCAGTACTTC
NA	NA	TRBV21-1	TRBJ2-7	CASSKERFFGRGAYEQYF	NA
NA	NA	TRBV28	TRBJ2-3	CASSLVRRPLTDTQYF	TGTGCCAGCAGTTTAGTGCGGAGGCCTCTCACAGATACGCAGTATTTT
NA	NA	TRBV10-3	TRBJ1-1	CAISEKGSGAEAFF	TGTGCCATCAGTGAGAAGGGAAGTGGCGCTGAAGCTTTCTTT
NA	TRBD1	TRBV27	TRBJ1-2	CASSPRGQATNYGYTF	TGTGCCAGCAGTCCGCGAGGACAGGCAACTAACTATGGCTACACCTTC
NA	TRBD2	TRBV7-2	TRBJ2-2	CASSLGREGPGGELFF	TGTGCCAGCAGCTTAGGGCGGGAGGGCCCTGGCGGGGAGCTGTTTTTT
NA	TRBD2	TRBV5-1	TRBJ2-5	CASSLVPAGEPTRKQETQYF	TGCGCCAGCAGCTTGGTACCAGCGGGAGAGCCTACTCGGAAACAAGAGACCCAGTACTTC
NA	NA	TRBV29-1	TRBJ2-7	CSVTPLGGADEQYF	TGCAGCGTGACCCCTCTTGGGGGAGCGGACGAGCAGTACTTC
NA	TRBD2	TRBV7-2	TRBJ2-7	CASSLGTSGPYEQYF	TGTGCCAGCAGCTTAGGGACTAGCGGACCTTACGAGCAGTACTTC